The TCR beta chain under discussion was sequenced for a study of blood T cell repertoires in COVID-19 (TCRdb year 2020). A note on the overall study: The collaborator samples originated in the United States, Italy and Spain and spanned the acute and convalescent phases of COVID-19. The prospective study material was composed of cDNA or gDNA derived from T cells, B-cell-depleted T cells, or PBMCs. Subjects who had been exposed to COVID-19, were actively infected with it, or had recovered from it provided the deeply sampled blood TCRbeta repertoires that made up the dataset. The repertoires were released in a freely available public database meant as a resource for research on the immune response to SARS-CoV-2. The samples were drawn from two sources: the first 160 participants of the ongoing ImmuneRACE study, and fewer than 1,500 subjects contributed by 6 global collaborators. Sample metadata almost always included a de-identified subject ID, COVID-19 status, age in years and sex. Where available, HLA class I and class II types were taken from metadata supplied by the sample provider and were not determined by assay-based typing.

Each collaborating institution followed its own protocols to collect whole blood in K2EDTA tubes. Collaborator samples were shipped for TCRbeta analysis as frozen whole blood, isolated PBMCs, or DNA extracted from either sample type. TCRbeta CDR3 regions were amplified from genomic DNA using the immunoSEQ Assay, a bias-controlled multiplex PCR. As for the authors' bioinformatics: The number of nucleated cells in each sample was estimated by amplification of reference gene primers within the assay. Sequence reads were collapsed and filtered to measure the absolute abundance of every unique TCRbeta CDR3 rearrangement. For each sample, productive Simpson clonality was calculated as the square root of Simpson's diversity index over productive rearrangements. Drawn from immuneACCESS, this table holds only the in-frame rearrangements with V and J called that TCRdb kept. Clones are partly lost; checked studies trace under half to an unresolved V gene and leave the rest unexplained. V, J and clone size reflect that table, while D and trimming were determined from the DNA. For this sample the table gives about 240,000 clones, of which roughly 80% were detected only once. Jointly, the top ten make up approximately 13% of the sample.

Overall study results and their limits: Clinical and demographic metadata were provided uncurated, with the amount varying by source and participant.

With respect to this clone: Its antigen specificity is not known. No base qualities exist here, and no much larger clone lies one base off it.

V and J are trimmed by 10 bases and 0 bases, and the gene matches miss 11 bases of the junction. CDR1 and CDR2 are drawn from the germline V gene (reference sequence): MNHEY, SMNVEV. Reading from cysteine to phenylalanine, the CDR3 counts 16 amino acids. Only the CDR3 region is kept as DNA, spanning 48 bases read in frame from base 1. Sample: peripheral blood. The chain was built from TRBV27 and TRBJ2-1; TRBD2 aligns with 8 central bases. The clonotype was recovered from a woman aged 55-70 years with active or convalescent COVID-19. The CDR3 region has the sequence CATQRTSRSSYNEQFF. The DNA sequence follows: TGTGCCACCCAACGGACTAGCAGGAGCTCCTACAATGAGCAGTTCTTC.